A single sample is the source of the 11 T cell receptor beta chains below, sequenced in a study of blood T cell repertoires in COVID-19. Sequencing was performed with immunoSEQ multiplex PCR; in TCRdb, only in-frame clones are kept and a portion is missing. This table has 200,000 to 300,000 clones, about nine tenths appearing once. Sequencing input: peripheral blood. The receptors were sampled from a man between 60 and 75 years old who had recovered from COVID-19.

This clone occurred once. V is TRBV2 and J is TRBJ1-6, with a tentative D call TRBD1 (6 bases). Germline-derived CDR1 and CDR2 are SNHLY and FYNNEI. This CDR3 has 13 residues. Trimming pared 6 bases from V and 6 bases from J, leaving 9 bases between. This CDR3 reads CASRAGVNSPLHF. The CDR3 DNA sequence: TGTGCCAGCAGGGCAGGGGTTAATTCACCCCTCCACTTT.

The chain recombines TRBV5-1 with TRBJ2-5; perhaps TRBD1 as D (6 bases). The length of the CDR3 is 14 residues. The germline CDR1 and CDR2 sequences are SGHRS and YFSETQ. V shed 3 bases and J shed 1 base, with 10 bases lying between them. The CDR3 region is CASSSNRAQETQYF. Written as DNA, the CDR3 is TGCGCCAGCAGCTCTAACAGGGCCCAAGAGACCCAGTACTTC.

The chain uses TRBV6-1 and TRBJ1-2, with D possibly TRBD1 on 5 matching bases. CDR3 length: 14 amino acids. Per germline, CDR1 MNHNS and CDR2 SASEGT. V was clipped by 2 bases and J by 4 bases, with 11 bases between them. The CDR3 protein is CASSEWGEVYGYTF. The CDR3 DNA sequence: TGTGCCAGCAGTGAATGGGGGGAGGTCTATGGCTACACCTTC.

The V gene is TRBV4-1, the J gene TRBJ2-3; TRBD2 might be the D (6 bases). CDR3 length equals 16 residues. V dropped 4 bases and J dropped 4 bases, with 18 bases sitting between them. Germline assignment: CDR1 MGHRA and CDR2 YSYEKL. The CDR3 loop is CASSPGLRPGPDTQYF. The CDR3 DNA is TGCGCCAGCAGCCCGGGACTCCGACCCGGTCCAGATACGCAGTATTTT.

This chain's CDR3 is CASSAPRETQYF. The CDR3 DNA sequence: TGTGCCAGCAGCGCCCCGCGGGAGACCCAGTACTTC. The J gene is TRBJ2-5, the V gene TRBV9; D ambiguous. The CDR3 covers 12 residues. Germline values: CDR1 SGDLS, CDR2 YYNGEE. V lost 3 bases, J lost 5 bases, and 8 bases lay in between. The complete variable domain, with remaining parts taken from reference TRBV9 and TRBJ2-5, reads DSGVTQTPKHLITATGQRVTLRCSPRSGDLSVYWYQQSLDQGLQFLIQYYNGEERAKGNILERFSAQQFPDLHSELNLSSLELGDSALYFCASSAPRETQYFGPGTRLLVL.

The chain uses TRBV7-2 and TRBJ1-2; D remains unclear. The CDR3 is 13 residues long. Trimming removed 1 base at V and 5 bases at J, with 8 bases between. Germline CDR1 SGHTA, CDR2 FQGNSA. CDR3 amino acids: CASSLGPLYGYTF. DNA of the CDR3: TGTGCCAGCAGCTTAGGGCCGCTGTATGGCTACACCTTC.

The chain uses TRBV19 and TRBJ2-3, with unresolved D. The ends were cut back, 6 bases at V and 2 bases at J, with 15 bases in the middle. Germline values: CDR1 LNHDA, CDR2 SQIVND (reference sequence). The CDR3 extends over 15 amino acids. In DNA form, the CDR3 reads TGTGCCAGTAGCAGCCGAAACCGACTCACAGATACGCAGTATTTT. Its protein product is CASSSRNRLTDTQYF.

The CDR3 DNA reads as TGCGCCAGCAGCCGTACAGTCCGCGAAGAGCAGTTCTTC. It encodes CASSRTVREEQFF. This chain connects TRBV5-1 to TRBJ2-1; the D is unclear. CDR1 and CDR2 from the germline V gene are SGHRS and YFSETQ. The V end was cut by 4 bases, the J end by 10 bases, with 15 bases between. The CDR3 runs 13 residues.

The CDR3 sequence is CASSLDLVSSGNTIYF. CDR3 DNA: TGTGCCAGCAGCTTAGATCTGGTCAGCTCTGGAAACACCATATATTTT. The genes are TRBV7-9 and TRBJ1-3; D uncertain. The CDR3 sequence is 16 residues long. Trimming removed 1 base at V and 0 bases at J, with 10 bases between. Germline-derived CDR1 and CDR2 are SEHNR and FQNEAQ (reference sequence).

J is TRBJ1-3 and V is TRBV19; the match to TRBD1 covers 7 bases. This CDR3 spans 18 amino acids. Germline V CDR1 and CDR2: LNHDA, SQIVND (reference sequence). Unmatched junction bases numbered 18, after V lost 6 bases and J lost 4 bases. The CDR3 is CASSPRGAQGPSGNTIYF. The CDR3 DNA follows: TGTGCCAGTAGCCCACGAGGGGCACAGGGGCCCTCCGGAAACACCATATATTTT.

This clone has a handful of counts. This rearrangement joins TRBV7-9 to TRBJ1-1; 9 nucleotides line up with TRBD1. The V gene end was trimmed by 4 bases and the J gene end by 11 bases; junction bases not matched to a gene: 14. CDR3 length: 15 residues. Germline V CDR1 and CDR2: SEHNR, FQNEAQ (reference sequence). The CDR3 loop is CASSSRTGVNRGAFF. In nucleotides, the CDR3 is TGTGCCAGCAGCTCCCGGACAGGGGTTAATCGAGGGGCTTTCTTT.